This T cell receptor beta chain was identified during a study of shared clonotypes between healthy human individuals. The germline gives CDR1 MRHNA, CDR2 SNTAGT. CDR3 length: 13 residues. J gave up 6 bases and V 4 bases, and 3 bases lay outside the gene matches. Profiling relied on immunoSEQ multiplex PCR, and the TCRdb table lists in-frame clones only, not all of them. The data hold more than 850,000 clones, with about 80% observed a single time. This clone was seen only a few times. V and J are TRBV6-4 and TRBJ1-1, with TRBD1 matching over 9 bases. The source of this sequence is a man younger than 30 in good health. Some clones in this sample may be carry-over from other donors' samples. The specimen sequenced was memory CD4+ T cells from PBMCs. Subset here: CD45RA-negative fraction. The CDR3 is CASSAGQGSEAFF. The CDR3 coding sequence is TGTGCCAGCAGTGCGGGACAGGGCTCTGAAGCTTTCTTT.